This T cell receptor (beta chain) was observed in a study of identical twins. Germline V CDR1 and CDR2: ENHRY, SYGVKD. The CDR3 contains 15 residues. V gave up 5 bases and J gave up 2 bases, with 14 bases separating them. TCRdb re-called the 5' RACE reads with MiXCR, one entry per CDR3 protein. The sample contains approximately 890,000 distinct CDR3 sequences, 9% to 15% of which appear only once. These same data were also listed under a study on yellow fever vaccine responses in identical twins.

V and J are TRBV10-3 and TRBJ2-3, with a tentative D call TRBD1 (5 bases). Sequencing used PBMCs. The source of this sequence is a young woman in good health. The DNA of the CDR3 is TGTGCCATCAGTCGGTCCGACAGACCCACAGATACGCAGTATTTT. Protein sequence: CAISRSDRPTDTQYF.